This is a list of T cell receptor beta chains from one sample in a study of blood T cell repertoires in COVID-19. Sequenced by immunoSEQ multiplex PCR; TCRdb stores in-frame clones only, minus some. The sample has more than 110,000 clones, around 80% seen once. Specimen: peripheral blood. All receptors derive from a man between 60 and 70 years old with acute or convalescent COVID-19. The CDR3 runs from the conserved cysteine through the conserved F or W. A D gene is named only where the DNA matches it firmly. Not all rows give a size; the values are once, few, many and, for expanded clones, a class.

CDR3aa: CASFHTYQETQYF; CDR3nt: TGTGCCAGCTTTCACACCTACCAAGAGACCCAGTACTTC; d_gene: .; j_gene: TRBJ2-5; v_gene: TRBV28; abundance: .
CDR3aa: CASSIAHGTGVGNEQFF; CDR3nt: TGTGCCAGTAGTATAGCCCATGGGACAGGGGTTGGCAATGAGCAGTTCTTC; d_gene: TRBD1; j_gene: TRBJ2-1; v_gene: TRBV19; abundance: .
CDR3aa: CASSLAGGKGNEQFF; CDR3nt: TGTGCCAGCAGCTTGGCCGGAGGGAAGGGCAATGAGCAGTTCTTC; d_gene: .; j_gene: TRBJ2-1; v_gene: TRBV5-4; abundance: .
CDR3aa: CSAVGRGDTDTQYF; CDR3nt: TGCAGCGCCGTAGGGCGGGGGGACACAGATACGCAGTATTTT; d_gene: TRBD2; j_gene: TRBJ2-3; v_gene: TRBV29-1; abundance: few
CDR3aa: CASSSGTGGAYEQYF; CDR3nt: TGTGCCAGCTCATCCGGGACAGGGGGCGCGTACGAGCAGTACTTC; d_gene: TRBD1; j_gene: TRBJ2-7; v_gene: TRBV18; abundance: .
CDR3aa: CASSLTGGGYEQYF; CDR3nt: TGTGCCAGCAGCTTAACGGGGGGCGGATACGAGCAGTACTTC; d_gene: .; j_gene: TRBJ2-7; v_gene: TRBV7-2; abundance: once
CDR3aa: CASSLGSQETQYF; CDR3nt: TGTGCCAGCAGCTTAGGCAGCCAAGAGACCCAGTACTTC; d_gene: .; j_gene: TRBJ2-5; v_gene: TRBV11-2; abundance: .
CDR3aa: CSASHRVEQPQHF; CDR3nt: TGCAGTGCTAGTCACAGGGTGGAACAGCCCCAGCATTTT; d_gene: .; j_gene: TRBJ1-5; v_gene: TRBV20-1; abundance: once
CDR3aa: CATSGGQPGEDEQYF; CDR3nt: TGTGCCACCAGCGGGGGACAGCCTGGTGAGGACGAGCAGTACTTC; d_gene: TRBD1; j_gene: TRBJ2-7; v_gene: TRBV15; abundance: .
CDR3aa: CASSSDTEAFF; CDR3nt: TGTGCCAGCTCCAGTGACACTGAAGCTTTCTTT; d_gene: .; j_gene: TRBJ1-1; v_gene: TRBV10-3; abundance: .
CDR3aa: CASRFDPREKLFF; CDR3nt: TGTGCCAGCAGATTCGACCCGAGGGAAAAACTGTTTTTT; d_gene: .; j_gene: TRBJ1-4; v_gene: TRBV27; abundance: .
CDR3aa: CASSPGWGQQGGRNVYTF; CDR3nt: TGTGCCAGCAGCCCGGGTTGGGGACAGCAAGGTGGAAGGAACGTCTACACCTTC; d_gene: TRBD1; j_gene: TRBJ1-2; v_gene: TRBV4-2; abundance: .
CDR3aa: CASRLAQLEKGAMSYNEQFF; CDR3nt: TGTGCAAGTCGCTTAGCGCAGTTAGAAAAGGGGGCGATGTCCTACAATGAGCAGTTCTTC; d_gene: .; j_gene: TRBJ2-1; v_gene: TRBV12-2; abundance: .
CDR3aa: CASSLGGVNTEAFF; CDR3nt: TGTGCCAGCAGCTTAGGGGGGGTGAACACTGAAGCTTTCTTT; d_gene: .; j_gene: TRBJ1-1; v_gene: TRBV11-3; abundance: .
CDR3aa: CASSQGGPFGTGFYGYTF; CDR3nt: TGTGCCAGCAGCCAAGGAGGCCCCTTTGGGACAGGATTCTATGGCTACACCTTC; d_gene: TRBD1; j_gene: TRBJ1-2; v_gene: TRBV3-1/TRBV3-2; abundance: .
CDR3aa: CASSLPPGYEKLFF; CDR3nt: TGTGCCAGCAGCTTGCCCCCCGGGTATGAAAAACTGTTTTTT; d_gene: .; j_gene: TRBJ1-4; v_gene: TRBV5-5; abundance: .
CDR3aa: CASSFSDRFNEQFF; CDR3nt: TGTGCCAGCAGCTTCTCCGACAGGTTTAATGAGCAGTTCTTC; d_gene: .; j_gene: TRBJ2-1; v_gene: TRBV11-2; abundance: .
CDR3aa: CASSPFSDTQYF; CDR3nt: TGTGCCAGCAGCCCCTTTTCAGATACGCAGTATTTT; d_gene: .; j_gene: TRBJ2-3; v_gene: TRBV7-8; abundance: once
CDR3aa: CASAKRDGGSAFF; CDR3nt: TGTGCCAGCGCTAAGCGCGACGGGGGGTCAGCTTTCTTT; d_gene: .; j_gene: TRBJ1-1; v_gene: TRBV3-1/TRBV3-2; abundance: few
CDR3aa: CAWSLGLSTGELFF; CDR3nt: TGTGCCTGGAGTTTGGGGCTCAGCACCGGGGAGCTGTTTTTT; d_gene: .; j_gene: TRBJ2-2; v_gene: TRBV30; abundance: .
CDR3aa: CASSLGTSGGWNIQYF; CDR3nt: TGTGCCAGCAGCCTAGGGACTAGCGGGGGCTGGAACATTCAGTACTTC; d_gene: TRBD2; j_gene: TRBJ2-4; v_gene: TRBV7-3; abundance: .
CDR3aa: CASSLLSGEQFF; CDR3nt: TGTGCCAGCAGTTTATTGTCGGGGGAGCAGTTCTTC; d_gene: .; j_gene: TRBJ2-1; v_gene: TRBV12-3/TRBV12-4; abundance: few
CDR3aa: CAISGGQGFNQPQHF; CDR3nt: TGTGCCATCAGTGGGGGACAGGGGTTCAATCAGCCCCAGCATTTT; d_gene: TRBD1; j_gene: TRBJ1-5; v_gene: TRBV10-3; abundance: .
CDR3aa: CASSKKGVPYNSPLHF; CDR3nt: TGTGCCAGCAGCAAAAAAGGGGTTCCCTATAATTCACCCCTCCACTTT; d_gene: .; j_gene: TRBJ1-6; v_gene: TRBV21-1; abundance: .
CDR3aa: CASSPYNSPLHF; CDR3nt: TGCGCCAGCAGCCCGTATAATTCACCCCTCCACTTT; d_gene: .; j_gene: TRBJ1-6; v_gene: TRBV4-3; abundance: .
CDR3aa: CASSITDGGTEAFF; CDR3nt: TGTGCCAGCAGCATAACGGATGGAGGGACTGAAGCTTTCTTT; d_gene: .; j_gene: TRBJ1-1; v_gene: TRBV11-2; abundance: .
CDR3aa: CASSLTGSSYNEQFF; CDR3nt: TGTGCCAGCAGCCTCACGGGGAGCTCCTACAATGAGCAGTTCTTC; d_gene: .; j_gene: TRBJ2-1; v_gene: TRBV5-6; abundance: few
CDR3aa: CASSQRLQGTNEKLFF; CDR3nt: TGTGCCAGCAGCCAGCGACTACAGGGTACTAATGAAAAACTGTTTTTT; d_gene: .; j_gene: TRBJ1-4; v_gene: TRBV14; abundance: .
CDR3aa: CASSLQGNSPLHF; CDR3nt: TGTGCCAGCAGCTTACAGGGGAATTCACCCCTCCACTTT; d_gene: .; j_gene: TRBJ1-6; v_gene: TRBV7-3; abundance: .
CDR3aa: CASGDSQGSAYNSPLHF; CDR3nt: TGTGCCAGCGGGGATTCTCAGGGGAGCGCCTATAATTCACCCCTCCACTTT; d_gene: .; j_gene: TRBJ1-6; v_gene: TRBV27; abundance: .
CDR3aa: CASSLTGNQPQHF; CDR3nt: TGTGCCAGCAGTCTAACAGGAAATCAGCCCCAGCATTTT; d_gene: .; j_gene: TRBJ1-5; v_gene: TRBV25-1; abundance: .
CDR3aa: CASSLKRAGGYTF; CDR3nt: TGTGCCAGCAGTTTAAAGAGAGCGGGTGGCTACACCTTC; d_gene: .; j_gene: TRBJ1-2; v_gene: TRBV28; abundance: few
CDR3aa: CATSDSGTGLGEAFF; CDR3nt: TGTGCCACCAGTGACTCCGGGACAGGGCTAGGTGAAGCTTTCTTT; d_gene: TRBD1; j_gene: TRBJ1-1; v_gene: TRBV24-1; abundance: .
CDR3aa: CASSIRGNIQYF; CDR3nt: TGTGCCAGTAGTATCCGAGGAAACATTCAGTACTTC; d_gene: .; j_gene: TRBJ2-4; v_gene: TRBV19; abundance: .
CDR3aa: CASSRNYRDPSEAFF; CDR3nt: TGCGCCAGCAGCCGGAACTACAGGGACCCCTCCGAAGCTTTCTTT; d_gene: .; j_gene: TRBJ1-1; v_gene: TRBV4-3; abundance: .
CDR3aa: CASSSSRGPNTEAFF; CDR3nt: TGTGCCAGCAGCAGTTCCAGGGGCCCCAACACTGAAGCTTTCTTT; d_gene: .; j_gene: TRBJ1-1; v_gene: TRBV7-8; abundance: once
CDR3aa: CASSQAPGSYNEQFF; CDR3nt: TGTGCCAGCAGCCAAGCCCCAGGCTCCTACAATGAGCAGTTCTTC; d_gene: .; j_gene: TRBJ2-1; v_gene: TRBV3-1/TRBV3-2; abundance: .
CDR3aa: CASKWTGDEKLFF; CDR3nt: TGTGCCAGTAAGTGGACAGGGGATGAAAAACTGTTTTTT; d_gene: TRBD1; j_gene: TRBJ1-4; v_gene: TRBV19; abundance: .
CDR3aa: CTFNQGLGEQFF; CDR3nt: TGCACCTTTAATCAGGGCTTGGGCGAGCAGTTCTTC; d_gene: .; j_gene: TRBJ2-1; v_gene: TRBV29-1; abundance: .
CDR3aa: CASSSGGSTDTQYF; CDR3nt: TGCGCCAGCAGCTCCGGCGGGAGCACAGATACGCAGTATTTT; d_gene: .; j_gene: TRBJ2-3; v_gene: TRBV5-1; abundance: .
CDR3aa: CASRPGQYNSPLHF; CDR3nt: TGTGCCAGCAGACCGGGACAGTATAATTCACCCCTCCACTTT; d_gene: TRBD1; j_gene: TRBJ1-6; v_gene: TRBV27; abundance: few
CDR3aa: CAATGESGNTIYF; CDR3nt: TGTGCCGCAACGGGGGAGTCTGGAAACACCATATATTTT; d_gene: .; j_gene: TRBJ1-3; v_gene: TRBV10-3; abundance: .
CDR3aa: CASSFPGQGMNTEAFF; CDR3nt: TGTGCCAGCAGCTTCCCGGGACAGGGGATGAACACTGAAGCTTTCTTT; d_gene: TRBD1; j_gene: TRBJ1-1; v_gene: TRBV7-2; abundance: .
CDR3aa: CASSFDYTYNEQFF; CDR3nt: TGTGCCAGCAGCTTCGACTACACCTACAATGAGCAGTTCTTC; d_gene: .; j_gene: TRBJ2-1; v_gene: TRBV7-9; abundance: .
CDR3aa: CASASGAQETQYF; CDR3nt: TGTGCCAGCGCCTCGGGAGCCCAAGAGACCCAGTACTTC; d_gene: .; j_gene: TRBJ2-5; v_gene: TRBV7-3; abundance: .
CDR3aa: CASSYRGTQRNEQFF; CDR3nt: TGTGCCAGCAGTTACAGGGGGACCCAGAGGAACGAGCAGTTCTTC; d_gene: .; j_gene: TRBJ2-1; v_gene: TRBV6-5; abundance: once